Shown below are 32 T cell receptor beta chains from a single sample sequenced in a study of blood T cell repertoires in COVID-19. Data came from immunoSEQ multiplex PCR; TCRdb stores just in-frame clones and leaves some out. The table lists some 170,000 clones, over 80% of them singletons. The sample was peripheral blood. The receptors derive from a middle-aged woman with COVID-19, enrolled during active disease.

V and J are TRBV6-5 and TRBJ1-2; D might be TRBD1 (5 bases). V dropped 5 bases and J dropped 7 bases, with 20 bases sitting between them. Germline V lookup: CDR1 MNHEY, CDR2 SVGAGI. The CDR3 loop spans 15 amino acids. The CDR3: CASSKSGFESSGYTF. The CDR3 coding sequence is TGTGCCAGCAGTAAATCAGGGTTCGAGAGTTCTGGCTACACCTTC.

The V gene is TRBV19, the J gene TRBJ1-4, with TRBD1 as a possible D gene (6 bases). V was pared by 7 bases and J by 5 bases, with 14 bases between. From germline, CDR1 is LNHDA and CDR2 SQIVND (reference sequence). The CDR3 spans 14 residues. CDR3 amino acids: CASISGTRNEKLFF. CDR3 DNA: TGTGCCAGTATTTCCGGGACAAGGAATGAAAAACTGTTTTTT.

The chain carries TRBV3-1 (or the pseudogene TRBV3-2) and TRBJ2-2, with a possible D match to TRBD2 (5 bases). Germline CDR1 LGHDT, CDR2 YNNKEL (reference sequence). This CDR3 has 14 amino acids. V was shortened by 4 bases and J by 9 bases, with 15 bases between the two germline ends. In DNA form, the CDR3 reads TGTGCCAGCAGCCCGACTATAAGTATTAGGGAGCTGTTTTTT. The encoded protein is CASSPTISIRELFF.

The chain employs TRBV7-8 and TRBJ2-5; a possible D gene is TRBD1 (5 bases). Germline V gene data show CDR1 as SGHVS and CDR2 as FQNEAQ. The CDR3 contains 15 residues. V lost 1 base, J lost 1 base, and 10 bases lay in between. CDR3 nucleotide sequence: TGTGCCAGCAGCTTAGAGGGGCAGGCCCAAGAGACCCAGTACTTC. It encodes CASSLEGQAQETQYF.

This clone came up a few times. V and J are TRBV13 and TRBJ1-5; D gene uncertain. This CDR3 contains 14 residues. V lost 4 bases and J lost 6, with 13 bases in between. Germline CDR1 is PRHDT and CDR2 is FYEKMQ (reference sequence). The CDR3, as DNA: TGTGCCAGCAGCTACGGAGGGAAGAGTCAGCCCCAGCATTTT. Amino acid sequence: CASSYGGKSQPQHF.

This clone was detected a few times. The rearrangement links TRBV3-1 (or the pseudogene TRBV3-2) to TRBJ2-1, with D uncertain. The CDR3 runs 11 residues. Germline CDR1 LGHDT, CDR2 YNNKEL (reference sequence). The germline V and J ends were trimmed by 5 bases and 12 bases, with 11 bases remaining between them. Here the CDR3 reads CASSSEVGQFF. The CDR3 DNA follows: TGTGCCAGCAGCTCTGAGGTGGGGCAGTTCTTC.

The V and J genes are TRBV28 and TRBJ2-1, with 9 nucleotides matching TRBD2. From germline, CDR1 is MDHEN and CDR2 SYDVKM. The CDR3 is 15 residues long. The ends lost 3 bases at V and 8 bases at J; junction bases unmatched: 8. The CDR3 sequence: CASSFIAGVRDEQFF. CDR3 coding DNA: TGTGCCAGCAGTTTCATAGCGGGAGTGAGGGATGAGCAGTTCTTC.

In its sample, this clone was seen once. The genes are TRBV7-2 and TRBJ2-1; 8 positions match TRBD2. CDR3 length equals 17 residues. Germline CDR1 reads SGHTA; CDR2 reads FQGNSA. V was pared by 4 bases and J by 4 bases, with 12 bases of the junction left unmatched. For the CDR3, the DNA is TGTGCCAGCAGCTCTCCCCGTCGAGCGGGGGTATACAATGAGCAGTTCTTC. Encoded protein: CASSSPRRAGVYNEQFF. Complete variable domain (other parts from reference TRBV7-2 and TRBJ2-1): GAGVSQSPSNKVTEKGKDVELRCDPISGHTALYWYRQSLGQGLEFLIYFQGNSAPDKSGLPSDRFSAERTGGSVSTLTIQRTQQEDSAVYLCASSSPRRAGVYNEQFFGPGTRLTVL.

As concerns this clone: Being one base from a much bigger clone, this may be a read error. V usage is TRBV6-4 and J usage is TRBJ1-3; TRBD1 agrees at 7 bases. Trimming at V came to 6 bases and at J to 0 bases, leaving 2 bases not matched to a gene. Per germline, CDR1 MRHNA and CDR2 SNTAGT. The CDR3 spans 14 residues. The CDR3 region is CASSRDSSGNTIYF. In nucleotides, the CDR3 is TGTGCCAGCAGCCGGGACAGCTCTGGAAACACCATATATTTT.

The chain uses TRBV9 and TRBJ2-1; possible D gene TRBD1, 6 bases. Germline CDR1 and CDR2: SGDLS and YYNGEE. Between the trimmed V and J ends, which lost 4 bases and 6 bases, there was a span of 17 bases. The CDR3 has 15 amino acids. DNA of the CDR3: TGTGCCAGCAGCACCCAAGGGGGATGGGGCAATGAGCAGTTCTTC. Translated, it gives CASSTQGGWGNEQFF.

The gene calls are TRBV6-4 and TRBJ1-1, with D hard to call. V lost 1 base and J lost 4, with 7 bases in between. The CDR3 loop spans 13 amino acids. CDR1 and CDR2 from the germline V gene are MRHNA and SNTAGT. CDR3: CASSDYRGTEAFF. The CDR3 region has the DNA TGTGCCAGCAGTGACTACCGGGGCACTGAAGCTTTCTTT.

The chain links TRBV4-2 to TRBJ1-6; D is unresolved. Trimming removed 1 base from V and 3 bases from J, with 13 bases in between. CDR1 is LGHNA, CDR2 YNFKEQ, per germline. This CDR3 comprises 17 residues. In DNA form, the CDR3 reads TGTGCCAGCAGCCAAGTCCGCGAAACCGGCTATAATTCACCCCTCCACTTT. It translates to CASSQVRETGYNSPLHF.

J is TRBJ2-2 and V is TRBV6-5, with a weak D call TRBD1 (6 bases). This CDR3 is 13 amino acids long. V lost 7 bases, J lost 6 bases, and 12 bases lay in between. Germline values: CDR1 MNHEY, CDR2 SVGAGI. CDR3 sequence (DNA): TGTGCCAGCAACGAACAGGGCGCCGGGGAGCTGTTTTTT. This translates into CASNEQGAGELFF.

This chain connects TRBV6-6 to TRBJ2-3; the match to TRBD2 covers 14 bases. The CDR3 loop spans 15 amino acids. V dropped 6 bases and J dropped 5; count of bases not matched to a gene: 4. Germline values: CDR1 MNHNY, CDR2 SVGAGI (reference sequence). The CDR3 here is CASRTGTSGRDTQYF. In DNA, the CDR3 is TGTGCCAGCAGAACCGGGACTAGCGGGAGAGATACGCAGTATTTT.

The chain joins TRBV19 to TRBJ2-1; weak D call: TRBD2 (7 bases). There are 13 residues in the CDR3. Germline-derived CDR1 and CDR2 are LNHDA and SQIVND (reference sequence). V lost 5 bases and J lost 7, with 12 bases in between. For the CDR3, the DNA is TGTGCCAGTAGTTTGAGGGGGGGGAATGAGCAGTTCTTC. Translation: CASSLRGGNEQFF.

The chain carries TRBV28 and TRBJ1-2; D might be TRBD1 (6 bases). V lost 6 bases and J 4 bases, leaving 15 bases between the germline ends. The CDR3 loop spans 14 amino acids. Germline CDR1 MDHEN, CDR2 SYDVKM. Written as DNA, the CDR3 is TGTGCCAGCAGCGTGATCGGACAGCTCTATGGCTACACCTTC. Encoded protein: CASSVIGQLYGYTF.

V usage is TRBV18 and J usage is TRBJ2-2; possibly TRBD1 for D (6 bases). The CDR3 covers 15 residues. Trimming removed 6 bases from V and 1 base from J, with 12 bases in between. CDR1 KGHSH and CDR2 LQKENI come from the germline V gene. In DNA form, the CDR3 reads TGTGCCAGCTCCCGAGGGGGAAGGAACACCGGGGAGCTGTTTTTT. Translating it yields CASSRGGRNTGELFF.

The rearrangement links TRBV3-1 (or the pseudogene TRBV3-2) to TRBJ2-1; D might be TRBD2 (6 bases). Germline CDR1 and CDR2: LGHDT and YNNKEL (reference sequence). The CDR3 is 16 residues long. The V and J ends lost 1 base and 8 bases respectively, with 18 bases between them. CDR3 coding DNA: TGTGCCAGCAGCCAAGTATTAGCGGACTTCGGCGATGAGCAGTTCTTC. Its translation: CASSQVLADFGDEQFF.

The gene calls are TRBV10-3 and TRBJ1-3; TRBD1 might be the D (5 bases). Germline V CDR1 and CDR2: ENHRY, SYGVKD. The CDR3 contains 14 residues. The V end lost 3 bases, the J end lost 4 bases, and 10 bases lay between the germline ends. For the CDR3, the DNA is TGTGCCATCAGTGACGCCCAGGGCGGAAACACCATATATTTT. As protein: CAISDAQGGNTIYF.

The V gene is TRBV5-1, the J gene TRBJ2-3; D unclear. This CDR3 region has 15 residues. V shed 4 bases and J shed 1 base, with 13 bases lying between them. Germline CDR1 reads SGHRS; CDR2 reads YFSETQ. The CDR3 sequence: CASSLENFGTDTQYF. For the CDR3, the DNA is TGCGCCAGCAGCCTCGAGAATTTTGGCACAGATACGCAGTATTTT.

This clone was detected only once. The chain has TRBV12-5 and TRBJ1-5; TRBD1 agrees at 11 bases. The CDR3 sequence is 15 residues long. Per germline, CDR1 LGHNT and CDR2 FRNRAP. Trimming at V came to 7 bases and at J to 7 bases, leaving 9 bases not matched to a gene. The CDR3 sequence: CASAVGQGARQPQHF. CDR3 nucleotide sequence: TGTGCTAGTGCCGTAGGACAGGGGGCCCGCCAGCCCCAGCATTTT.

V usage is TRBV5-4 and J usage is TRBJ2-5; a possible D gene is TRBD1 (5 bases). Germline V gene data show CDR1 as SGHNT and CDR2 as YYREEE (reference sequence). CDR3 size: 14 residues. Trimming took 4 bases from V and 6 from J, leaving 16 bases between them. The CDR3 sequence is CASSVQVYPKTQYF. The CDR3 DNA reads as TGTGCCAGCAGCGTACAGGTTTACCCCAAGACCCAGTACTTC.

V is TRBV2 and J is TRBJ2-5, with 7 bases matching TRBD2. The germline V gene has CDR1 SNHLY and CDR2 FYNNEI. The junction had 12 bases not matched to a gene; V was cut back by 7 bases and J by 1 base. The CDR3 runs 16 residues. The CDR3 sequence is CASKERASGLQETQYF. The CDR3, as DNA: TGTGCCAGCAAGGAACGTGCTAGCGGTCTCCAAGAGACCCAGTACTTC.

The rearrangement links TRBV27 to TRBJ2-7, with D possibly being TRBD2 (6 bases). Trimming cost V 2 bases and J 7 bases, with 15 bases left between them. Germline CDR1 MNHEY, CDR2 SMNVEV (reference sequence). There are 14 residues in the CDR3. CDR3 in amino acids: CASSLGTSSGEQYF. The CDR3 bases are TGTGCCAGCAGTTTAGGGACTTCCTCTGGTGAGCAGTACTTC.

This clone was seen only a few times. The chain uses TRBV10-3 and TRBJ1-1, with 8 bases identical to TRBD1. With V trimmed by 6 bases and J by 7 bases, 10 bases remained unmatched. Germline V lookup: CDR1 ENHRY, CDR2 SYGVKD. There are 14 residues in the CDR3. CDR3 sequence reads: CAISQGALDDEAFF. The CDR3 nucleotides are TGTGCCATCAGCCAGGGGGCGCTTGACGATGAAGCTTTCTTT.

The chain is built from TRBV9 and TRBJ2-1; no firm D call. The CDR3 consists of 13 residues. CDR1 is SGDLS and CDR2 is YYNGEE in the germline V gene. With 4 bases removed from V and 0 bases from J, the gap between germline ends came to 5 bases. The CDR3 region has the DNA TGTGCCAGCAGCTACAGCTCCTACAATGAGCAGTTCTTC. It translates to CASSYSSYNEQFF.

The chain carries TRBV13 and TRBJ1-2, with D possibly TRBD1 on 5 matching bases. Trimming cost V 1 base and J 5 bases, with 14 bases left between them. CDR1 is PRHDT, CDR2 FYEKMQ, per germline (reference sequence). This CDR3 contains 15 residues. The CDR3 DNA sequence: TGTGCCAGCAGCTTAGAGCCAGGGATTCGGTATGGCTACACCTTC. Translated, it gives CASSLEPGIRYGYTF.

This clone was recorded once. The gene calls are TRBV7-9 and TRBJ2-5, with 8 bases fitting TRBD1. The trim removed 5 bases at V and 5 bases at J, leaving 16 bases unmatched. The CDR3 runs 17 residues. Looked up from germline, CDR1 is SEHNR and CDR2 is FQNEAQ (reference sequence). DNA of the CDR3: TGTGCCAGCAGCCTACCACTCCAGGGGGCGCCTGAGGAGACCCAGTACTTC. It yields the protein CASSLPLQGAPEETQYF.

The rearrangement uses TRBV12-3 or TRBV12-4 and TRBJ2-7; the D gene is possibly TRBD1 (6 bases). The CDR3 loop spans 13 amino acids. V was cut by 5 bases and J by 7 bases, with 15 bases left in between. The CDR3 here is CASSLTGLGEQYF. The DNA of the CDR3 is TGTGCCAGCAGTCTTACAGGGCTGGGAGAGCAGTACTTC.

This clone was observed a handful of times. This chain links TRBV4-2 with TRBJ2-1, with unresolved D. V dropped 2 bases and J dropped 6 bases, with 8 bases sitting between them. Germline V gives CDR1 LGHNA, CDR2 YNFKEQ. The CDR3 is 13 amino acids. The chain's CDR3 is CASSQSSLNEQFF. The CDR3 DNA sequence: TGTGCCAGCAGCCAATCGTCCCTCAATGAGCAGTTCTTC.

The chain carries TRBV20-1 and TRBJ2-2, with TRBD2 identical over 14 bases. The V segment lost 3 bases and the J segment 0 bases; nucleotides outside the gene matches: 9. CDR1 and CDR2 from the germline V gene are DFQATT and SNEGSKA (reference sequence). The CDR3 sequence is 19 residues long. In DNA, the CDR3 is TGCAGTGCTAGTGACGGGACTAGCGGGGGATTAGCGAACACCGGGGAGCTGTTTTTT. Its protein is CSASDGTSGGLANTGELFF.

The chain couples TRBV15 to TRBJ1-1; 7 nucleotides match TRBD1. Germline V gene lookup returns CDR1 LNHNV and CDR2 YYDKDF (reference sequence). The CDR3 is made up of 14 amino acids. V lost 4 bases and J lost 0; bases outside the gene matches: 2. The CDR3 coding sequence is TGTGCCACCAGCACCGGACAGGTGAACACTGAAGCTTTCTTT. Its translation: CATSTGQVNTEAFF.